This T cell receptor beta chain originates from a study of blood T cell repertoires in COVID-19. About the research overall: Researchers got acute and convalescent COVID-19 samples from the United States, Italy and Spain. T cells, B-cell-depleted T cells, or PBMCs provided the cDNA or gDNA that served as material.

Source study methods: Researchers report that nucleated cell counts were estimated from reference gene primer amplification. Data came from immunoSEQ multiplex PCR; TCRdb stores just in-frame clones and leaves some out. From that table come the V and J calls and clone size; the DNA was used to work out D and trimming. The sample yields around 150,000 clones, roughly 84% seen once. Germline V gene lookup returns CDR1 MNHEY and CDR2 SVGAGI. V shed 0 bases and J 7 bases; nucleotides not matched to a gene: 5. The CDR3 runs to 15 residues. Seattle's cohort entered during active infection and was followed longitudinally.

The chain carries TRBV6-5 and TRBJ2-1, with 8 bases lining up with TRBD2. The clonotype was recovered from a man aged 30-40 years with COVID-19, enrolled during active disease. The specimen was peripheral blood. CDR3 sequence reads: CASSYSLAGTNEQFF. The CDR3 DNA reads as TGTGCCAGCAGTTACTCGCTAGCGGGTACAAATGAGCAGTTCTTC.